The 26 T cell receptor beta chains given below trace back to one sample, sequenced in a study of T cell responses to AZD1222 COVID-19 vaccine. Profiled with immunoSEQ multiplex PCR; TCRdb holds only in-frame clones, not every one. This table holds about 79,000 clones, 80% to 90% found once. The source material was peripheral blood, sampled 28 days after the second AZD1222 dose. Receptor source: an adult who received the AZD1222 COVID-19 vaccine.

The chain combines TRBV5-1 with TRBJ2-1; perhaps TRBD2 as D (6 bases). CDR3 length equals 14 residues. The germline CDR1 and CDR2 sequences are SGHRS and YFSETQ. The germline V and J ends were trimmed by 3 bases and 4 bases, with 11 bases remaining between them. The CDR3 loop reads CASSYSGSYNEQFF. CDR3 nucleotide sequence: TGCGCCAGCAGCTACAGCGGGTCTTACAATGAGCAGTTCTTC.

The genes are TRBV9 and TRBJ1-3, with 8 bases that match TRBD1. Germline V gene sequence: CDR1 SGDLS, CDR2 YYNGEE. The CDR3 is 14 amino acids. V lost 4 bases, J lost 2 bases, and 2 bases stayed unmatched. CDR3 residues: CASSIQGAGNTIYF. CDR3 DNA sequence: TGTGCCAGCAGCATACAGGGGGCTGGAAACACCATATATTTT.

The chain links TRBV7-8 to TRBJ1-4; D is undetermined. Germline-derived CDR1 and CDR2 are SGHVS and FQNEAQ. Trimming left V 1 base short and J 8 bases short, with 8 bases between. The CDR3 runs to 13 residues. In nucleotides, the CDR3 is TGTGCCAGCAGCTTAGGAGGATGGGAAAAACTGTTTTTT. It codes for CASSLGGWEKLFF. Full variable domain (outside the CDR3, taken from reference TRBV7-8 and TRBJ1-4): GAGVSQSPRYKVAKRGQDVALRCDPISGHVSLFWYQQALGQGPEFLTYFQNEAQLDKSGLPSDRFFAERPEGSVSTLKIQRTQQEDSAVYLCASSLGGWEKLFFGSGTQLSVL.

This clone appeared a single time. This chain joins TRBV28 and TRBJ1-6, with D perhaps TRBD1 (5 bases). The germline V gene has CDR1 MDHEN and CDR2 SYDVKM. This CDR3 comprises 12 residues. The V and J ends lost 3 bases and 14 bases respectively, with 11 bases between them. The CDR3: CASSLGLGALHF. The CDR3 DNA reads TGTGCCAGCAGTTTGGGGTTGGGGGCCCTCCACTTT.

This chain joins TRBV12-3 or TRBV12-4 and TRBJ2-1; D might be TRBD1 (6 bases). The CDR3 is 11 amino acids. Between the trimmed V and J ends, which lost 5 bases and 8 bases, there was a span of 7 bases. The chain's CDR3 is CASSAGDEQFF. The DNA for the CDR3 is TGTGCCAGCAGTGCAGGGGATGAGCAGTTCTTC.

Only one count was recorded for this clone. The chain employs TRBV5-1 and TRBJ2-5, with 9 bases matching TRBD1. CDR1 is SGHRS, CDR2 YFSETQ, per germline. The CDR3 is 12 amino acids. Trimming at V came to 8 bases and at J to 5 bases, leaving 4 bases not matched to a gene. CDR3 in amino acids: CARGQGKETQYF. In DNA, the CDR3 is TGCGCCAGGGGACAGGGAAAGGAGACCCAGTACTTC.

This chain connects TRBV6-1 to TRBJ1-2; D is uncertain. Germline V CDR1 and CDR2: MNHNS, SASEGT. Trimming shortened V by 3 bases and J by 4 bases, and 12 bases separated the two germline ends. The CDR3 is 14 amino acids. CDR3 sequence: CASSEGQRSYGYTF. As DNA, the CDR3 is TGTGCCAGCAGTGAGGGCCAGAGGTCCTATGGCTACACCTTC.

The chain links TRBV6-5 to TRBJ2-1; either TRBD1 or TRBD2 may fit D (6 bases each). Germline CDR1 is MNHEY and CDR2 is SVGAGI. Trimming cost V 5 bases and J 3 bases, with 14 bases left between them. CDR3 length equals 15 residues. For the CDR3, the DNA is TGTGCCAGCAGTAGGTCCGGGGGCGACTACAATGAGCAGTTCTTC. The encoded protein is CASSRSGGDYNEQFF.

This clone is a singleton in its sample. The chain employs TRBV29-1 and TRBJ2-2; TRBD1 matches 7 bases. Germline V gene lookup returns CDR1 SQVTM and CDR2 ANQGSEA. Unmatched junction bases numbered 5, after V lost 3 bases and J lost 4 bases. The CDR3 consists of 14 residues. CDR3 in amino acids: CSVDKGAGTGELFF. As DNA, the CDR3 is TGCAGCGTTGATAAGGGGGCAGGCACCGGGGAGCTGTTTTTT.

The CDR3 DNA is TGTGCCAGCAGCGAAACCAGGGGCCCCTACGAGCAGTACTTC. Its translation is CASSETRGPYEQYF. V is TRBV3-1 (or the pseudogene TRBV3-2) and J is TRBJ2-7, with D possibly being TRBD1 (6 bases). The ends were cut back, 5 bases at V and 2 bases at J, with 13 bases in the middle. The CDR3 extends over 14 amino acids. The germline V gene encodes CDR1 LGHDT and CDR2 YNNKEL (reference sequence).

This chain connects TRBV11-3 to TRBJ1-1; 7 nucleotides agree with TRBD1. The CDR3 covers 13 residues. J lost 6 bases, V lost 5 bases, and 6 bases had no gene match. Germline CDR1 and CDR2: SGHNT and YENEEA. The CDR3 bases are TGTGCCAGCAGCGGGGACAGCGAGGCTGAAGCTTTCTTT. This sequence encodes CASSGDSEAEAFF.

The chain couples TRBV2 to TRBJ2-5; 9 nucleotides align to TRBD1. The CDR3 has 15 residues. Per the germline V gene, CDR1 is SNHLY and CDR2 is FYNNEI. V lost 3 bases and J lost 4; bases outside the gene matches: 6. CDR3 residues: CASSDWDRAGETQYF. The CDR3 region has the DNA TGTGCCAGCAGTGATTGGGACAGGGCCGGAGAGACCCAGTACTTC.

The CDR3 sequence: CASSPRETTEAFF. DNA of the CDR3: TGTGCCAGCAGTCCTAGGGAGACCACTGAAGCTTTCTTT. The chain combines TRBV6-6 with TRBJ1-1; D remains unclear. V dropped 5 bases and J dropped 4 bases, with 11 bases sitting between them. This CDR3 contains 13 residues. CDR1 is MNHNY and CDR2 is SVGAGI in the germline V gene (reference sequence).

This clone was seen a handful of times. V usage is TRBV28 and J usage is TRBJ1-1; weak D call: TRBD1 (5 bases). This CDR3 is 15 amino acids long. Per germline, CDR1 MDHEN and CDR2 SYDVKM. Trimming cost V 4 bases and J 3 bases, with 15 bases left between them. CDR3 in amino acids: CASSSIQGSYTEAFF. For the CDR3, the DNA is TGTGCCAGCAGTTCGATCCAGGGTTCGTACACTGAAGCTTTCTTT.

This chain connects TRBV7-9 to TRBJ2-7, with TRBD2 as a possible D gene (6 bases). CDR1 and CDR2 from the germline V gene are SEHNR and FQNEAQ (reference sequence). The V end lost 1 base, the J end lost 6 bases, and 10 bases lay between the germline ends. CDR3 length: 13 residues. The CDR3 DNA reads TGTGCCAGCAGCTTAGGGGGGAGGATCGAGCAGTACTTC. Protein sequence: CASSLGGRIEQYF.

As for this clone: The junction shows a germline mismatch at one end, possibly a read error. This chain uses TRBV7-9 with TRBJ2-2, with D unresolved. The germline V gene has CDR1 SEHNR and CDR2 FQNEAQ (reference sequence). The CDR3 spans 16 residues. CDR3 nucleotides: TGTGCCAGTAGCTCGATACGGACCCTTAACACCGGGGAGCTGTTTTTT. Translation gives CASSSIRTLNTGELFF.

This clone was picked up one time. The J gene is TRBJ1-5, the V gene TRBV6-2 or TRBV6-3, with a possible D match to TRBD1 (5 bases). V was trimmed by 6 bases and J by 7 bases, leaving 13 bases between them. The CDR3 extends over 13 amino acids. Germline V gene sequence: CDR1 MNHEY, CDR2 SVGEGT. CDR3 sequence reads: CASRPDRNQPQHF. DNA of the CDR3: TGTGCCAGCAGACCTGACAGAAACCAGCCCCAGCATTTT.

The table lists this clone with a few counts. This chain uses TRBV5-4 with TRBJ2-2, with TRBD2 as a possible D gene (5 bases). Trimming took off 5 bases at V and 2 bases at J, with 7 bases between the two ends. The CDR3 sequence is 13 residues long. Germline loops: CDR1 SGHNT, CDR2 YYREEE (reference sequence). CDR3 residues: CASRSGNTGELFF. The CDR3 DNA reads as TGTGCCAGCAGGAGCGGAAACACCGGGGAGCTGTTTTTT.

The V gene is TRBV2, the J gene TRBJ2-4, with 12 bases aligning to TRBD2. V shed 8 bases and J 3 bases; nucleotides not matched to a gene: 11. The CDR3 covers 17 residues. Germline V gene lookup returns CDR1 SNHLY and CDR2 FYNNEI. As DNA, the CDR3 is TGTGCCAGCGCAAGACTAGCGGGAGATCGTGACAAAAACATTCAGTACTTC. It yields the protein CASARLAGDRDKNIQYF.

V is TRBV20-1 and J is TRBJ1-2; a weak D match, TRBD1 (6 bases). This CDR3 comprises 10 residues. Trimming left V 7 bases short and J 3 bases short, with 6 bases between. Per germline, CDR1 DFQATT and CDR2 SNEGSKA (reference sequence). CDR3 in DNA: TGCAGTGGGACAGACTATGGCTACACCTTC. Protein: CSGTDYGYTF.

The rearrangement joins TRBV2 to TRBJ2-7; a possible D gene is TRBD2 (6 bases). V gave up 9 bases and J gave up 0 bases, with 18 bases separating them. The V gene's germline CDR1 is SNHLY and CDR2 FYNNEI. The CDR3 length is 15 residues. The CDR3 loop is CASQAGKGDSYEQYF. The CDR3 DNA follows: TGTGCCAGTCAAGCGGGTAAGGGCGACTCCTACGAGCAGTACTTC.

The genes are TRBV9 and TRBJ2-7, with 8 bases that match TRBD2. Germline V lookup: CDR1 SGDLS, CDR2 YYNGEE. V trimming: 0 bases; J trimming: 2 bases; junction bases outside the gene matches: 1. This CDR3 contains 14 residues. The CDR3: CASSVGSGTYEQYF. CDR3 in DNA: TGTGCCAGCAGCGTAGGTAGCGGGACCTACGAGCAGTACTTC.

This clone occurred a few times. This sequence joins TRBV6-5 and TRBJ1-1, with a weak D call TRBD1 (5 bases). V lost 11 bases, J lost 6 bases, and 22 bases lay in between. Germline CDR1 reads MNHEY; CDR2 reads SVGAGI. This CDR3 region has 14 residues. The CDR3 coding sequence is TGTGCCTCACGGGCCGGGGGTAAGGTCGCTGAAGCTTTCTTT. Protein sequence: CASRAGGKVAEAFF.

This rearrangement joins TRBV11-2 to TRBJ1-5, with D hard to call. Per the germline V gene, CDR1 is SGHAT and CDR2 is FQNNGV. Between the trimmed V and J ends, which lost 6 bases and 3 bases, there was a span of 6 bases. The CDR3 has 12 residues. CDR3: CASRGYNQPQHF. The CDR3 DNA follows: TGTGCCAGCAGGGGTTACAATCAGCCCCAGCATTTT.

This clone was recorded only once. The CDR3 DNA reads as TGTGCCACCACAGGACAGGCCACACAGAGCAATAATTCACCCCTCCACTTT. Its translation: CATTGQATQSNNSPLHF. The chain joins TRBV10-3 to TRBJ1-6; 7 nucleotides align to TRBD1. V shed 10 bases, J shed 5 bases, and the junction held 17 bases outside the gene matches. Germline V CDR1 and CDR2: ENHRY, SYGVKD. The CDR3 runs to 17 residues.

The rearrangement uses TRBV19 and TRBJ1-1; the D gene is possibly TRBD1 (5 bases). The CDR3 totals 14 residues. V gave up 6 bases and J gave up 1 base, with 12 bases separating them. CDR1 and CDR2 (germline): LNHDA, SQIVND (reference sequence). CDR3 loop: CASSRDGPNTEAFF. The CDR3 nucleotides are TGTGCCAGTAGCAGGGACGGACCGAACACTGAAGCTTTCTTT.